The present T cell receptor (beta chain) was sequenced within a study of T cell responses to AZD1222 COVID-19 vaccine. Only in-frame clones appear in the TCRdb table, and some are missing; sequencing was by immunoSEQ multiplex PCR. In the table there are some 58,000 clones, 88% of which are singletons. The CDR3 loop spans 16 amino acids. Germline lookup yields CDR1 SEHNR and CDR2 FQNEAQ (reference sequence). Trimming removed 6 bases from V and 2 bases from J, with 17 bases in between. The chain has TRBV7-9 and TRBJ2-1; D perhaps matches TRBD2 (5 bases). The receptor was derived from an adult in good health. The starting material was peripheral blood, obtained on day 0 of AZD1222 vaccination. The CDR3 region is CASSLGLGVAYNEQFF. The DNA of the CDR3 is TGTGCCAGCAGTCTGGGTCTCGGGGTGGCCTACAATGAGCAGTTCTTC.